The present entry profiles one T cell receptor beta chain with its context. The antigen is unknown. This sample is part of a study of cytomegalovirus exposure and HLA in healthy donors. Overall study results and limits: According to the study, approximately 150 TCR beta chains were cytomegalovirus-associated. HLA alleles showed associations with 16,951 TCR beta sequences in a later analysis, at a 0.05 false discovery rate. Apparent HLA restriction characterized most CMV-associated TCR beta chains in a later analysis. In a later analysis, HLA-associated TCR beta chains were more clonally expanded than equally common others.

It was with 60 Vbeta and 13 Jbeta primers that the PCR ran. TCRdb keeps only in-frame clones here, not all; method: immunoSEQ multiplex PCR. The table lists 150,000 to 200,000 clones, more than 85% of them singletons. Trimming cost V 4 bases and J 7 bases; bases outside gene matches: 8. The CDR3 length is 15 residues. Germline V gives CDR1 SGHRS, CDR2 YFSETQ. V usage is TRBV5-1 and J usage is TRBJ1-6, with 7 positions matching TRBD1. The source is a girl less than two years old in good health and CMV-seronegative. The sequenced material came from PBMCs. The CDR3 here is CASSLRDSGNSPLHF. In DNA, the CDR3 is TGCGCCAGCAGCCTCCGGGACAGCGGAAATTCACCCCTCCACTTT. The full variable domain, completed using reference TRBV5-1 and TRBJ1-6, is KAGVTQTPRYLIKTRGQQVTLSCSPISGHRSVSWYQQTPGQGLQFLFEYFSETQRNKGNFPGRFSGRQFSNSRSEMNVSTLELGDSALYLCASSLRDSGNSPLHFGNGTRLTVT.